This entry features one T cell receptor beta chain sequence. The data originate from a study of technical replicates of blood from several donors. Only in-frame clones appear in the TCRdb table, and some are missing; sequencing was by immunoSEQ multiplex PCR. This sample has about 80,000 clones, with 95% to 98% found just once. The sequenced material came from T cells isolated from PBMCs. The clonotype originates from a human donor in good health.

The CDR3 protein is CASSFGWGGLNTEAFF. The CDR3 nucleotides read TGTGCCAGCAGCTTCGGCTGGGGGGGATTGAACACTGAAGCTTTCTTT. The chain carries TRBV7-9 and TRBJ1-1; D is perhaps TRBD1 (5 bases). The germline V gene encodes CDR1 SEHNR and CDR2 FQNEAQ (reference sequence). This CDR3 is built from 16 residues. Trimming took 3 bases from V and 0 from J, leaving 14 bases between them.